One sample yielded the 15 T cell receptor beta chains listed below, sequenced in a study of blood T cell repertoires in COVID-19. The data were produced by immunoSEQ multiplex PCR, yet TCRdb's version contains in-frame clones alone and is incomplete. The profile shows a few hundred thousand clones, about 86% of them singletons. Sequenced sample: PBMCs or T cells enriched from blood (not recorded which). The receptors stem from a woman in her 50s who had recovered from COVID-19.

The J gene is TRBJ1-6, the V gene TRBV19, with D maybe TRBD1 (5 bases). V gave up 3 bases and J gave up 6 bases, with 12 bases separating them. The CDR3 is made up of 15 amino acids. Germline loops: CDR1 LNHDA, CDR2 SQIVND (reference sequence). CDR3 DNA: TGTGCCAGTAGTATGGACGTCAGGGTTAATTCACCCCTCCACTTT. Amino acid sequence: CASSMDVRVNSPLHF.

The V gene is TRBV19, the J gene TRBJ1-5; tentatively, D is TRBD1 (6 bases). V lost 4 bases and J 9 bases, leaving 19 bases between the germline ends. The CDR3 totals 15 residues. Germline-derived CDR1 and CDR2 are LNHDA and SQIVND (reference sequence). This chain's CDR3 is CASSRAGTPVWPQHF. In nucleotides, the CDR3 is TGTGCCAGTAGTAGGGCCGGGACACCCGTATGGCCCCAGCATTTT. Full variable domain (remainder filled in from reference TRBV19 and TRBJ1-5): DGGITQSPKYLFRKEGQNVTLSCEQNLNHDAMYWYRQDPGQGLRLIYYSQIVNDFQKGDIAEGYSVSREKKESFPLTVTSAQKNPTAFYLCASSRAGTPVWPQHFGDGTRLSIL.

V usage is TRBV7-2 and J usage is TRBJ1-3, with D perhaps TRBD1 (5 bases). The CDR3 runs to 17 residues. Per germline, CDR1 SGHTA and CDR2 FQGNSA. With 3 bases removed from V and 1 base from J, the gap between germline ends came to 16 bases. The CDR3 region has the DNA TGTGCCAGCAGCTTGGGTGAAGCCGGGGGTTCTGGAAACACCATATATTTT. It yields the protein CASSLGEAGGSGNTIYF.

V usage is TRBV3-1 (or the pseudogene TRBV3-2) and J usage is TRBJ1-1; the match to TRBD1 covers 7 bases. CDR1 LGHDT and CDR2 YNNKEL come from the germline V gene (reference sequence). The CDR3 runs 12 residues. V dropped 4 bases and J dropped 14; count of bases not matched to a gene: 10. CDR3 protein: CASSPRTGRGFF. The CDR3 DNA sequence: TGTGCCAGCAGCCCAAGGACAGGACGGGGCTTCTTT.

The DNA for the CDR3 is TGTGCCAGCAGTTTAAAGGGACAGGGGGTTTCTGGCTACACCTTC. Translated, it gives CASSLKGQGVSGYTF. The rearrangement uses TRBV27 and TRBJ1-2; TRBD1 matches at 11 bases. Trimming cost V 2 bases and J 7 bases; bases outside gene matches: 6. Germline V gene lookup returns CDR1 MNHEY and CDR2 SMNVEV (reference sequence). There are 15 residues in the CDR3.

This clone appeared a single time. The same CDR3 arises from other DNA sequences in this sample as well. The J gene is TRBJ1-5, the V gene TRBV28; 8 positions match TRBD1. This CDR3 spans 15 amino acids. V lost 6 bases to trimming and J lost 4 bases; unmatched junction nucleotides: 8. The germline V gene has CDR1 MDHEN and CDR2 SYDVKM. The CDR3 is CASRANRGGNQPQHF. CDR3 nucleotides: TGTGCCAGCAGGGCAAACAGGGGGGGGAATCAGCCCCAGCATTTT. Full variable domain (missing parts from reference TRBV28 and TRBJ1-5): DVKVTQSSRYLVKRTGEKVFLECVQDMDHENMFWYRQDPGLGLRLIYFSYDVKMKEKGDIPEGYSVSREKKERFSLILESASTNQTSMYLCASRANRGGNQPQHFGDGTRLSIL.

J is TRBJ2-1 and V is TRBV10-2, with 7 bases identical to TRBD1. The CDR3 sequence is 12 residues long. The germline V gene encodes CDR1 WSHSY and CDR2 SAAADI. Trimming at V came to 2 bases and at J to 9 bases, leaving 1 base not matched to a gene. The CDR3 DNA reads TGCGCCAGCAGTGAGGCAGGGGGTGAGCAGTTCTTC. This codes for CASSEAGGEQFF.

With respect to this clone: Other DNA sequences in the sample encode the same CDR3. The chain is built from TRBV30 and TRBJ1-1; D remains unclear. V was cut by 0 bases and J by 0 bases, with 5 bases left in between. Germline loops: CDR1 GTSNPN, CDR2 SVGIG (reference sequence). The CDR3 length is 13 residues. Written as DNA, the CDR3 is TGTGCCTGGAGTGTACTAATGAACACTGAAGCTTTCTTT. Translating it yields CAWSVLMNTEAFF.

V gene TRBV3-1 (or the pseudogene TRBV3-2) combines with J gene TRBJ1-3; D remains ambiguous. The germline CDR1 and CDR2 sequences are LGHDT and YNNKEL (reference sequence). The V gene lost 2 bases and the J gene lost 0 bases, with 8 bases spanning the gap. This CDR3 spans 15 amino acids. CDR3 region: CASSQNSDSGNTIYF. The CDR3, as DNA: TGTGCCAGCAGCCAAAACAGTGACTCTGGAAACACCATATATTTT.

This chain links TRBV30 with TRBJ2-3; TRBD2 aligns across 10 bases. The CDR3 runs to 17 residues. J was trimmed by 0 bases and V by 3 bases; bases with no gene match: 9. Germline CDR1 and CDR2: GTSNPN and SVGIG (reference sequence). Here the CDR3 DNA reads TGTGCCTGGAGCTCCACCCGGACTAGCGGTAGCACAGATACGCAGTATTTT. Amino acids: CAWSSTRTSGSTDTQYF.

CDR3 protein: CASSLRQGFGEKLFF. CDR3 sequence (DNA): TGTGCCAGCAGCCTCCGACAGGGGTTCGGCGAAAAACTGTTTTTT. This chain connects TRBV3-1 (or the pseudogene TRBV3-2) to TRBJ1-4; TRBD1 aligns across 8 bases. The CDR3 sequence is 15 residues long. Germline loops: CDR1 LGHDT, CDR2 YNNKEL (reference sequence). The V gene end was trimmed by 4 bases and the J gene end by 8 bases; junction bases not matched to a gene: 9.

The rearrangement uses TRBV7-8 and TRBJ1-1, with D possibly being TRBD1 (6 bases). Trimming stripped 3 bases from V and 6 bases from J, with 17 bases between. CDR3 size: 15 residues. Per germline, CDR1 SGHVS and CDR2 FQNEAQ. The CDR3 DNA reads TGTGCCAGCAGCTTTGGACTGCCATCAGGGGCTGAAGCTTTCTTT. Its translation: CASSFGLPSGAEAFF.

This sequence joins TRBV4-1 and TRBJ2-5; D is possibly TRBD2 (6 bases). The CDR3 covers 15 residues. The germline V gene has CDR1 MGHRA and CDR2 YSYEKL. V was cut by 0 bases and J by 5 bases, with 13 bases left in between. This CDR3 is CASSQDGGMGETQYF. The CDR3 region has the DNA TGCGCCAGCAGCCAAGATGGGGGGATGGGGGAGACCCAGTACTTC.

The chain recombines TRBV30 with TRBJ2-7; D is uncertain. V lost 1 base and J lost 3, with 7 bases in between. The CDR3 consists of 12 residues. Germline V CDR1 and CDR2: GTSNPN, SVGIG (reference sequence). The CDR3 protein is CAWSGSGYEQYF. The CDR3 region has the DNA TGTGCCTGGAGTGGGAGTGGCTACGAGCAGTACTTC.

This clone was seen just once. This sequence joins TRBV28 and TRBJ2-5; 7 nucleotides align to TRBD2. Germline CDR1 MDHEN, CDR2 SYDVKM. The ends lost 4 bases at V and 5 bases at J; junction bases unmatched: 10. The CDR3 has 15 amino acids. The CDR3 loop is CASSWTGRVMETQYF. Here the CDR3 DNA reads TGTGCCAGCAGTTGGACGGGGAGGGTGATGGAGACCCAGTACTTC.